The clone carrying this T cell receptor beta chain was detected a few times. The sample belongs to a study of blood T cells in healthy people across ages. It was with a sample-barcoded 5' primer and a J-beta primer mix that a second PCR of about 6 to 12 cycles was run. With 12 random nucleotides, a template-switch adaptor tagged each individual cDNA molecule. Using its own MiXCR run on the 5' RACE reads, TCRdb lists one record per CDR3 protein. The table includes 1,500,000 or so distinct CDR3 sequences, roughly two fifths detected once. The CDR3 is 14 residues long. J was trimmed by 8 bases and V by 7 bases; bases with no gene match: 13.

The sequencing sample was made of blood. The sequence was obtained from a woman aged 18-29 years in good health. The gene calls are TRBV12-3 or TRBV12-4 and TRBJ1-2, with 7 bases matching TRBD1. This chain's CDR3 is CASTLVGTAIGYTF. The CDR3 region has the DNA TGTGCCAGCACCCTCGTTGGGACAGCTATCGGCTACACCTTC.